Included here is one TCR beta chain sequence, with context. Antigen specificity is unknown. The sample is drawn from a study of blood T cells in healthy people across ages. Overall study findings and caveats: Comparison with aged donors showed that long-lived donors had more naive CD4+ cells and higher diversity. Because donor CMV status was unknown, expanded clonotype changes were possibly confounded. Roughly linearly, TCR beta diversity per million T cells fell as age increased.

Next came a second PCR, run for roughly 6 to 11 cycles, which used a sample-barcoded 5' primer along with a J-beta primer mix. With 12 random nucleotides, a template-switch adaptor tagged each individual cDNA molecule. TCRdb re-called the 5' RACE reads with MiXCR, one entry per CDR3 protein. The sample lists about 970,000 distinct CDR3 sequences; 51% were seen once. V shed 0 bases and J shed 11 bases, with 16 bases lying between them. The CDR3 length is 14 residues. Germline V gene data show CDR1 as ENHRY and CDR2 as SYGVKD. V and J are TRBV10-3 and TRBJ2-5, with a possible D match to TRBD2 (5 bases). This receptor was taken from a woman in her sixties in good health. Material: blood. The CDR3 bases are TGTGCCATCAGTGAGTCGGGCGGTCTACGCGGGCAGTACTTC. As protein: CAISESGGLRGQYF.